This TCR beta chain was identified during a study of shared clonotypes between healthy human individuals. Division of CD4+ cells produced a CD45RA+ naive subset and a CD45RA-negative memory subset. The germline V gene encodes CDR1 LNHDA and CDR2 SQIVND (reference sequence). CDR3 length: 16 amino acids. With 5 bases removed from V and 0 bases from J, the gap between germline ends came to 14 bases. The repertoire was sequenced with immunoSEQ multiplex PCR; TCRdb's copy has only in-frame clones and lacks some. The top ten clones hold roughly 1.2% of a sample with about 1,500,000 clones, 96% of them seen once.

Sequencing was done on a sample of naive CD4+ T cells sorted from blood. Subset in this sample: CD45RA+ positively selected. The chain is built from TRBV19 and TRBJ1-3; D remains ambiguous. The origin of this receptor is a man younger than 40 in good health. The CDR3 DNA sequence: TGTGCCAGTAGTCCCCTTCGAGGATCCTCTGGAAACACCATATATTTT. Amino acid sequence: CASSPLRGSSGNTIYF.